Each of the 21 T cell receptor beta chains below was sequenced from the same sample in a study of long-term antiretroviral therapy in people with HIV. This was the immunoSEQ v3.0 assay at survey level. The data were produced by immunoSEQ multiplex PCR, yet TCRdb's version contains in-frame clones alone and is incomplete. This sample has around 35,000 clones, with approximately 96% found just once. The material sequenced was unsorted PBMCs, taken about 6.6 years after starting antiretroviral therapy. These receptors were taken from a man younger than 40 with HIV.

CDR3 sequence: CASSRTGTYEQYF. The CDR3, as DNA: TGTGCCAGCAGCCGGACAGGGACCTACGAGCAGTACTTC. V usage is TRBV6-1 and J usage is TRBJ2-7; 8 nucleotides match TRBD1. The germline V gene encodes CDR1 MNHNS and CDR2 SASEGT. This CDR3 has 13 residues. V shed 6 bases, J shed 2 bases, and the junction held 3 bases outside the gene matches.

The chain couples TRBV27 to TRBJ2-7; D uncertain. V was pared by 5 bases and J by 3 bases, with 5 bases between. The length of the CDR3 is 11 residues. Germline CDR1 reads MNHEY; CDR2 reads SMNVEV (reference sequence). The CDR3 sequence is CASSNLYEQYF. The CDR3 bases are TGTGCCAGCAGTAACCTCTACGAGCAGTACTTC.

The rearrangement uses TRBV10-3 and TRBJ1-1; 8 bases are shared with TRBD1. Trimming cost V 11 bases and J 8 bases; bases outside gene matches: 16. The CDR3 totals 14 residues. The germline CDR1 and CDR2 sequences are ENHRY and SYGVKD. CDR3 amino acids: CAFLKTPTGEEAFF. The CDR3, as DNA: TGTGCCTTTCTCAAAACCCCGACAGGGGAGGAAGCTTTCTTT.

The chain uses TRBV9 and TRBJ2-7; 7 positions agree with TRBD2. V lost 4 bases to trimming and J lost 0 bases; unmatched junction nucleotides: 7. The CDR3 is 15 amino acids. Germline values: CDR1 SGDLS, CDR2 YYNGEE. CDR3 region: CASSPFGTNSYEQYF. The DNA for the CDR3 is TGTGCCAGCAGCCCCTTCGGGACTAACTCCTACGAGCAGTACTTC.

The V gene is TRBV5-1, the J gene TRBJ2-4; TRBD2 is a possible D gene (6 bases). Trimming removed 0 bases at V and 6 bases at J, with 10 bases between. Germline CDR1 is SGHRS and CDR2 is YFSETQ. The CDR3 is 14 residues long. CDR3 DNA: TGCGCCAGCAGCTTGGCGGGGGATGTAAACATTCAGTACTTC. Translated, it gives CASSLAGDVNIQYF.

This chain links TRBV6-1 with TRBJ1-3; D is unresolved. Germline V lookup: CDR1 MNHNS, CDR2 SASEGT. V lost 3 bases to trimming and J lost 0 bases, with 9 bases between them. The CDR3 totals 15 residues. Here the CDR3 reads CASSDTMSSGNTIYF. CDR3 nucleotide sequence: TGTGCCAGCAGTGATACGATGAGCTCTGGAAACACCATATATTTT.

The CDR3 sequence: CASNPSRALQETQYF. The CDR3 nucleotides are TGTGCCAGCAATCCCTCTCGGGCCCTCCAAGAGACCCAGTACTTC. The chain has TRBV5-6 and TRBJ2-5, with D uncertain. Germline V CDR1 and CDR2: SGHDT, YYEEEE. This CDR3 is 15 amino acids long. V lost 6 bases and J 1 base, leaving 16 bases between the germline ends.

This sequence joins TRBV4-3 and TRBJ1-3; D not certain. The V gene lost 1 base and the J gene lost 4 bases, with 14 bases spanning the gap. The CDR3 sequence is 16 residues long. CDR1 is LGHNA and CDR2 is YSLEER in the germline V gene. Written as DNA, the CDR3 is TGCGCCAGCAGCCAAGCCTCGGAGAGGCAAGGAAACACCATATATTTT. It translates to CASSQASERQGNTIYF.

This rearrangement joins TRBV2 to TRBJ2-1; TRBD1 agrees at 9 bases. Germline lookup yields CDR1 SNHLY and CDR2 FYNNEI. The J segment lost 5 bases and the V segment lost 2 bases, leaving 7 bases of the junction unmatched. This CDR3 has 16 residues. The CDR3 DNA follows: TGTGCCAGCAGTGAATTAGGACAGGGGTGGGACAATGAGCAGTTCTTC. Translating it yields CASSELGQGWDNEQFF.

The CDR3 sequence: CASSPRAQTNYGYTF. The CDR3 bases are TGTGCCAGCAGCCCCCGAGCCCAAACTAACTATGGCTACACCTTC. V is TRBV9 and J is TRBJ1-2; unclear D gene. Germline CDR1 and CDR2: SGDLS and YYNGEE. This CDR3 spans 15 amino acids. The V end lost 4 bases, the J end lost 0 bases, and 13 bases lay between the germline ends.

This chain joins TRBV6-1 and TRBJ1-3; D may be TRBD1 (5 bases). V lost 1 base, J lost 10 bases, and 17 bases lay in between. Germline loops: CDR1 MNHNS, CDR2 SASEGT. CDR3 length: 15 residues. CDR3 loop: CASSEGGGTLETIYF. The CDR3 DNA reads TGTGCCAGCAGTGAAGGGGGGGGGACCCTGGAGACCATATATTTT.

The V and J genes are TRBV6-5 and TRBJ1-4; D possibly corresponds to TRBD1 (6 bases). The CDR3 is 14 residues long. The V end lost 5 bases, the J end lost 8 bases, and 15 bases lay between the germline ends. CDR1 is MNHEY, CDR2 SVGAGI, per germline. The CDR3 DNA reads as TGTGCCAGCAGTCTGGGCACAGGGTGGGAAAAACTGTTTTTT. This sequence encodes CASSLGTGWEKLFF.

The chain couples TRBV7-9 to TRBJ1-4, with TRBD1 matching 7 bases. The germline CDR1 and CDR2 sequences are SEHNR and FQNEAQ (reference sequence). The CDR3 extends over 16 amino acids. Trimming at V came to 6 bases and at J to 7 bases, leaving 14 bases not matched to a gene. Written as DNA, the CDR3 is TGTGCCAGCAGGAAGGGGGCCAGGGGATCGGGTGAAAAACTGTTTTTT. This gives the protein CASRKGARGSGEKLFF.

The DNA for the CDR3 is TGCGCCAGCAGCTCCGAGCGGGAGGGCCTAGGAGAGCAGTACTTC. Amino acid sequence: CASSSEREGLGEQYF. The chain couples TRBV5-1 to TRBJ2-7; 10 nucleotides line up with TRBD2. This CDR3 is 15 amino acids long. Germline V gene data show CDR1 as SGHRS and CDR2 as YFSETQ. Germline trimming cut 3 bases from V and 7 bases from J; bases unmatched to any gene: 10.

V usage is TRBV15 and J usage is TRBJ1-2; 9 bases are a match to TRBD1. The CDR3 is 15 residues long. V was pared by 3 bases and J by 5 bases, with 7 bases of the junction left unmatched. CDR1 is LNHNV and CDR2 is YYDKDF in the germline V gene (reference sequence). CDR3 sequence reads: CATSSRTGASYGYTF. Written as DNA, the CDR3 is TGTGCCACCAGCAGCCGGACAGGGGCATCATATGGCTACACCTTC.

As regards this clone: Other DNA sequences in the same sample also yield this CDR3. The rearrangement joins TRBV9 to TRBJ1-2; D is uncertain. The V and J ends lost 0 bases and 4 bases respectively, with 4 bases between them. Germline loops: CDR1 SGDLS, CDR2 YYNGEE. The CDR3 is made up of 12 amino acids. The DNA of the CDR3 is TGTGCCAGCAGCGTAGCCGGCTATGGCTACACCTTC. Translating it yields CASSVAGYGYTF.

The V call is TRBV7-3, the J call TRBJ2-2; D is unclear. The germline CDR1 and CDR2 sequences are SGHTA and FQGTGA. The CDR3 is 12 amino acids. Trimming removed 4 bases from V and 6 bases from J, with 6 bases in between. The CDR3: CASSSSAGELFF. The CDR3 nucleotides are TGTGCCAGCAGCTCCTCGGCCGGGGAGCTGTTTTTT.

This clone was seen only a few times. The rearrangement uses TRBV7-9 and TRBJ1-2; D gene unclear. The CDR3 consists of 11 residues. Germline CDR1 and CDR2: SEHNR and FQNEAQ (reference sequence). V lost 5 bases and J lost 7, with 8 bases in between. The CDR3 loop is CASSPDGGYTF. In DNA form, the CDR3 reads TGTGCCAGCAGCCCTGACGGTGGCTACACCTTC.

The J gene is TRBJ1-5, the V gene TRBV5-8, with no clear D. The CDR3 loop spans 17 amino acids. The V gene's germline CDR1 is SGHTS and CDR2 YDEGEE. V dropped 0 bases and J dropped 0 bases, with 13 bases sitting between them. In DNA, the CDR3 is TGTGCCAGCAGCTTGGCCCAAGGAGCTCTTAGCAATCAGCCCCAGCATTTT. It specifies CASSLAQGALSNQPQHF. The variable domain in full, with the rest retrieved from reference TRBV5-8 and TRBJ1-5, is EAGVTQSPTHLIKTRGQQATLRCSPISGHTSVYWYQQALGLGLQFLLWYDEGEERNRGNFPPRFSGRQFPNYSSELNVNALELEDSALYLCASSLAQGALSNQPQHFGDGTRLSIL.

The V and J genes are TRBV2 and TRBJ2-3; D gene ambiguous. The CDR3 extends over 12 amino acids. V lost 3 bases and J lost 6, with 7 bases in between. The germline CDR1 and CDR2 sequences are SNHLY and FYNNEI. Here the CDR3 DNA reads TGTGCCAGCAGTGATGCGGTGGATACGCAGTATTTT. Residues: CASSDAVDTQYF.

The V gene is TRBV4-1, the J gene TRBJ2-5, with 11 bases that match TRBD1. CDR1 MGHRA and CDR2 YSYEKL come from the germline V gene. CDR3 size: 14 residues. Germline trimming cut 2 bases from V and 7 bases from J; bases unmatched to any gene: 3. The CDR3 is CASSQPGQGGTQYF. CDR3 DNA sequence: TGCGCCAGCAGCCAACCGGGACAGGGGGGGACCCAGTACTTC.